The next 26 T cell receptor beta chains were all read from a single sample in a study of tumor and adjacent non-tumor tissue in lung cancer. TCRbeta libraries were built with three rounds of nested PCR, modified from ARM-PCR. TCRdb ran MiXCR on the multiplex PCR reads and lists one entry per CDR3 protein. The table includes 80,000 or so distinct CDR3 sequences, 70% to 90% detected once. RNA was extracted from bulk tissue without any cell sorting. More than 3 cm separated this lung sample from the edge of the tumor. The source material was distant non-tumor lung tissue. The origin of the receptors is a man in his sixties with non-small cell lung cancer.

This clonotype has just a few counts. The CDR3 region is CASSSDFHGELFF. The CDR3 coding sequence is TGTGCCAGCAGCTCCGACTTTCACGGTGAGCTGTTTTTT. The chain employs TRBV11-3 and TRBJ2-2; D is unclear. Germline-derived CDR1 and CDR2 are SGHNT and YENEEA. The ends were cut back, 4 bases at V and 11 bases at J, with 14 bases in the middle. CDR3 length: 13 residues.

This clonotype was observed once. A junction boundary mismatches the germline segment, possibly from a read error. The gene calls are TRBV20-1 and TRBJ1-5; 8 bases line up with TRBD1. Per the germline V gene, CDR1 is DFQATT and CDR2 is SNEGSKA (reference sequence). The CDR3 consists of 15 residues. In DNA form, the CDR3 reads TGCAGTGTTAGAGATCAACAGGGGGGTGGGCAGACCCAGCATTTT. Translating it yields CSVRDQQGGGQTQHF.

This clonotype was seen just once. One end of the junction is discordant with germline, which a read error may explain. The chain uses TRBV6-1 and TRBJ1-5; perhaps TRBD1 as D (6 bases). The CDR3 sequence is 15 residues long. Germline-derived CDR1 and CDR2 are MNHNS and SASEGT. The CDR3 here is CASSEIQGSNQPHHF. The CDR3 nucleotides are TGTGCCAGCAGTGAAATACAGGGAAGCAATCAGCCCCACCATTTT.

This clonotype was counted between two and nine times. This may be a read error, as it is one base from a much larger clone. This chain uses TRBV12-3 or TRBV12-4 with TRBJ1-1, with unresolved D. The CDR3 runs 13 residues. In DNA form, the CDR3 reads TGTGCCAGCAGCCCCTTAGGGAACACTGAAGTTTTCTTT. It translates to CASSPLGNTEVFF.

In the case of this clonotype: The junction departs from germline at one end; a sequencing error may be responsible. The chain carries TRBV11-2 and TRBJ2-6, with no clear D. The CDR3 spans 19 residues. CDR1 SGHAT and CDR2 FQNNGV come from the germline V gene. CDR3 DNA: TGTGCCAGCGGCTTAGTTCCAAAGGACGGGCCCTCTGGGCCCAACGTCCTGACTTTC. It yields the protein CASGLVPKDGPSGPNVLTF.

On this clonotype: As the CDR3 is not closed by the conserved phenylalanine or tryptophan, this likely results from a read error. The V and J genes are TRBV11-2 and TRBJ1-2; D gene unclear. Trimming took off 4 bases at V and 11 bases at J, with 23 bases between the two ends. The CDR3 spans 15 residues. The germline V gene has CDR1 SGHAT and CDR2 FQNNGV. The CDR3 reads CASSSFGSGAFGYTL. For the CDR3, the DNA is TGTGCCAGCAGCTCCTTTGGGAGCGGAGCCTTCGGTTACACCTTA.

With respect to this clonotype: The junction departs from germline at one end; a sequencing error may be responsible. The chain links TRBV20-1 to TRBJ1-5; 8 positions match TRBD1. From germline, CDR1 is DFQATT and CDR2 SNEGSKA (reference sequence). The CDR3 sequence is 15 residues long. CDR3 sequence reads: CSARDQQGDGQPHYF. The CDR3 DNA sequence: TGCAGTGCTAGAGATCAACAGGGGGATGGGCAGCCCCACTATTTT.

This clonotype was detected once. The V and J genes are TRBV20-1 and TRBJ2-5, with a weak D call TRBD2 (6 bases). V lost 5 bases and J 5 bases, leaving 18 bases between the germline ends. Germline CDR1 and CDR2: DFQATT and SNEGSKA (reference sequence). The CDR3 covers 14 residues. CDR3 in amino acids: CSARSWGVIETQYF. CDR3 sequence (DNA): TGCAGTGCTCGTAGCTGGGGGGTGATCGAGACCCAGTACTTC.

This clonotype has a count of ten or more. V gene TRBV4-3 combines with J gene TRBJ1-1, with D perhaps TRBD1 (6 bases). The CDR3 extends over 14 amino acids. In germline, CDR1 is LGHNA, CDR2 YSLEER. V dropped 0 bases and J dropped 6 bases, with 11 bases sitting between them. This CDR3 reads CASSQEYRASEAFF. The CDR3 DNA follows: TGCGCCAGCAGCCAAGAATACAGGGCCTCTGAAGCTTTCTTT.

CDR3 coding DNA: TGTGCCAGCAAGAGGGACAGCTTGGCAACTAATGAAAAACTGTTTTTT. This encodes CASKRDSLATNEKLFF. The chain recombines TRBV7-8 with TRBJ1-4, with 7 bases identical to TRBD1. J was trimmed by 0 bases and V by 7 bases; bases with no gene match: 8. The CDR3 covers 16 residues. CDR1 SGHVS and CDR2 FQNEAQ come from the germline V gene.

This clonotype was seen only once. CDR3 sequence (DNA): TGCGCCAGCAGCCACGGACTAGGAGGGTACTACGAGCAGTACTTC. Its translation is CASSHGLGGYYEQYF. V gene TRBV4-3 combines with J gene TRBJ2-7; 7 nucleotides agree with TRBD2. This CDR3 is 15 amino acids long. Unmatched junction bases numbered 8, after V lost 3 bases and J lost 3 bases. Germline loops: CDR1 LGHNA, CDR2 YSLEER.

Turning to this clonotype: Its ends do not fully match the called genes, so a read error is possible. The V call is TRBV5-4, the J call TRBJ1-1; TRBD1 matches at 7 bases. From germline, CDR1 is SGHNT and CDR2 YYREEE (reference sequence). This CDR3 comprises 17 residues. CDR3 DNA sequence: TGTGCCAGCAGCGCTGGTCGACAGGGACGAGGCGACAATGAAACTTTCTTT. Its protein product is CASSAGRQGRGDNETFF.

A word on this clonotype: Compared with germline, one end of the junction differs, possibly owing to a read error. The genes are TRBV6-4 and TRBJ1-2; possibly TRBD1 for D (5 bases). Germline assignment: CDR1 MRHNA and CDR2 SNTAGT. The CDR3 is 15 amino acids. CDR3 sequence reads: CTSSDSSGGAGGYTF. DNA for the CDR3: TGTACCAGCAGTGACTCGAGCGGGGGAGCGGGTGGCTACACCTTC.

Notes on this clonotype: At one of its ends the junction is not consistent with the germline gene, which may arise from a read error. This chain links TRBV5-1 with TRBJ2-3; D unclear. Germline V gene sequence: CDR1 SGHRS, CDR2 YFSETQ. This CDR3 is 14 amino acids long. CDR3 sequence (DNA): TGCACCAGTAGCTTGTCAGCGAGACCAGATACGCAGTATTTT. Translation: CTSSLSARPDTQYF.

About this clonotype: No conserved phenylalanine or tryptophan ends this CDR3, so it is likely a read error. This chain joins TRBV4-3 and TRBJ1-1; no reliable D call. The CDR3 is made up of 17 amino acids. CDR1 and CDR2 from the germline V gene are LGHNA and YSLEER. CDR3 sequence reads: CARSQDVPGTSGTEAFL. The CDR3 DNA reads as TGCGCCAGGAGCCAAGACGTTCCGGGCACTTCGGGCACTGAAGCTTTCCTT.

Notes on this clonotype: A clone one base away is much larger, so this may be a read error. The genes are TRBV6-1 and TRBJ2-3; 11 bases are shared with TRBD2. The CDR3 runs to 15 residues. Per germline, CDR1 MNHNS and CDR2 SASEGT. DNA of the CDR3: TGTGCCAGCAGCCAACTAGCGGGGGAGGTAGATATGCAGTATTTT. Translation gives CASSQLAGEVDMQYF.

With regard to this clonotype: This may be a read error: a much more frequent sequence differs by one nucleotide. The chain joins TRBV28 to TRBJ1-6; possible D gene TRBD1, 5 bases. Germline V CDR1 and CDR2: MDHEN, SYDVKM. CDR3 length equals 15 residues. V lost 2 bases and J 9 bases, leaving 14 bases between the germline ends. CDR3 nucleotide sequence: TGTGCCAGCAGTTTAATGGGACGGGGTGCTTCACCCCTCCACTTT. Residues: CASSLMGRGASPLHF.

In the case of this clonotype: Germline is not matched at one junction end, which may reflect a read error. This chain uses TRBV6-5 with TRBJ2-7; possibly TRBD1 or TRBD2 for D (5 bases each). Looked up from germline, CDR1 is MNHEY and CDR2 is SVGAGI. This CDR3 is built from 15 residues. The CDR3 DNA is TGTGCCAGCGTCAATGGGGGAGTCATTCGCTACGAGCAGTATTTC. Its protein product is CASVNGGVIRYEQYF.

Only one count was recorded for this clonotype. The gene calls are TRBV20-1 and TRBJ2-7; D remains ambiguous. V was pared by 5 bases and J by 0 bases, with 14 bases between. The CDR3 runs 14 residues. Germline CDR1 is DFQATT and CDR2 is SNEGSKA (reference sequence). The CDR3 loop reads CSAPSERYSYEQYF. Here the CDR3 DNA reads TGCAGTGCTCCCTCGGAGAGATACTCCTACGAGCAGTACTTC.

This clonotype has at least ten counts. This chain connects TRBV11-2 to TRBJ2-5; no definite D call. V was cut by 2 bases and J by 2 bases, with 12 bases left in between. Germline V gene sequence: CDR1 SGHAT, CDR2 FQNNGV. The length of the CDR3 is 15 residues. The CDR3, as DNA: TGTGCCAGCAGCTTACGGCTAAGCAATCAAGAGACCCAGTACTTC. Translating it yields CASSLRLSNQETQYF.

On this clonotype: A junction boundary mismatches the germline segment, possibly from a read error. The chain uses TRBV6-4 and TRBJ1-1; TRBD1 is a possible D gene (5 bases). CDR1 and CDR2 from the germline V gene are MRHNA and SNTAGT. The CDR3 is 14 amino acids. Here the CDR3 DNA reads TGTGCCAACAGTGTGGGAGGGGATCGGACTGAAGCTTTCTTT. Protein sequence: CANSVGGDRTEAFF.

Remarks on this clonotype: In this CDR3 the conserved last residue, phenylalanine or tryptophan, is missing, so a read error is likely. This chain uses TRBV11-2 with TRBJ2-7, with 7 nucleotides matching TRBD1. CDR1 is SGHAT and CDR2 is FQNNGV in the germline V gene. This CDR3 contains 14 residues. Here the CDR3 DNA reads TGTGCAAGCAGCTTCGGGACAGAGCCCTACGAGCAGTACTTA. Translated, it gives CASSFGTEPYEQYL.

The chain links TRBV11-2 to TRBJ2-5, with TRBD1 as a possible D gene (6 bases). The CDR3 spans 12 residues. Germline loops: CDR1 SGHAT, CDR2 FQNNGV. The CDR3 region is CDSTVGGETQYF. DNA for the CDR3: TGTGACAGTACCGTAGGGGGAGAGACCCAGTACTTC.

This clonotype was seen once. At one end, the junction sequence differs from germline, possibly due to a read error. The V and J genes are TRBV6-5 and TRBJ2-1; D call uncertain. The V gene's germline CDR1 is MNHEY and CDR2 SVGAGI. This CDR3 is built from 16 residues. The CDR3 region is CAGSYGFVMSYNEQFF. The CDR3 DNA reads TGTGCCGGCAGTTACGGTTTCGTAATGTCCTACAATGAGCAGTTCTTC.

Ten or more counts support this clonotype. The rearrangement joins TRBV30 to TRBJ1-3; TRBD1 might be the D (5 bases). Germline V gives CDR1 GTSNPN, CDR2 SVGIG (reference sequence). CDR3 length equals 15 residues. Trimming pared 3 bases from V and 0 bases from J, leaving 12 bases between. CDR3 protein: CAWRPGRNSGNTIYF. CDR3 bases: TGTGCCTGGAGGCCGGGACGGAACTCTGGAAACACCATATATTTT. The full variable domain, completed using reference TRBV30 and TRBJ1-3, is SQTIHQWPATLVQPVGSPLSLECTVEGTSNPNLYWYRQAAGRGLQLLFYSVGIGQISSEVPQNLSASRPQDRQFILSSKKLLLSDSGFYLCAWRPGRNSGNTIYFGEGSWLTVV.

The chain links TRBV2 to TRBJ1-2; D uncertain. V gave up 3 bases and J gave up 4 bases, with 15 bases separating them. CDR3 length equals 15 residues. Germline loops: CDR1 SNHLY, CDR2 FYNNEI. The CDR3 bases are TGTGCCAGCAGTGAGTGGATTGCGGCCGGCTATGGCTACACCTTC. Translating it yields CASSEWIAAGYGYTF.